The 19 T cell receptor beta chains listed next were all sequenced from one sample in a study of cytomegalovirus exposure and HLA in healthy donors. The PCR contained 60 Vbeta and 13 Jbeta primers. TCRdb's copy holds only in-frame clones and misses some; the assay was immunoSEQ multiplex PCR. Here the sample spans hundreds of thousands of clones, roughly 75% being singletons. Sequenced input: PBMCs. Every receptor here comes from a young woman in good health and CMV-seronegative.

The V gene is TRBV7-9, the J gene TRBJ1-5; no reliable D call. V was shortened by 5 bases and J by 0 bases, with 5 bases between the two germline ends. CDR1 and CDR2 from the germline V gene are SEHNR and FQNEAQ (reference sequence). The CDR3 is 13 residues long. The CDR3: CASSVYSNQPQHF. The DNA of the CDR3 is TGTGCCAGCAGCGTATATAGCAATCAGCCCCAGCATTTT.

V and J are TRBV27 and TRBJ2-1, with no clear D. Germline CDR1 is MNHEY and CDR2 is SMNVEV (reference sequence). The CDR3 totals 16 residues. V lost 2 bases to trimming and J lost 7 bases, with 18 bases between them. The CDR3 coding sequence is TGTGCCAGCAGTTTAAAGTCGCAAGGAGCTCAAAATGAGCAGTTCTTC. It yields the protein CASSLKSQGAQNEQFF.

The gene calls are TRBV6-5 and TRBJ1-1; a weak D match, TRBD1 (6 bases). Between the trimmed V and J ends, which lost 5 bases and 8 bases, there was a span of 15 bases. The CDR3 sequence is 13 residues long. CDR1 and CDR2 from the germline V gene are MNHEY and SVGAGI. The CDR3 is CASSEQWTVEAFF. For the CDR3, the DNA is TGTGCCAGCAGTGAACAGTGGACAGTAGAAGCTTTCTTT.

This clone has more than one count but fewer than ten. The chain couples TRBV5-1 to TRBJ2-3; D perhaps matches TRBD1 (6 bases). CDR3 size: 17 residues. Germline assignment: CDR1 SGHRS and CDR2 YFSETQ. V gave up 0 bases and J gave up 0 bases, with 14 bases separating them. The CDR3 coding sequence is TGCGCCAGCAGCTTGGGGGGGCTCTCTATAAGCACAGATACGCAGTATTTT. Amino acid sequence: CASSLGGLSISTDTQYF.

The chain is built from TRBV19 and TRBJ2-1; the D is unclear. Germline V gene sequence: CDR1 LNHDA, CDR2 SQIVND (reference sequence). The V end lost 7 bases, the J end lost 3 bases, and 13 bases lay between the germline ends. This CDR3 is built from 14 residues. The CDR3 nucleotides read TGTGCCAGTACCCCCTTCGAGAACTACAATGAGCAGTTCTTC. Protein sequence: CASTPFENYNEQFF.

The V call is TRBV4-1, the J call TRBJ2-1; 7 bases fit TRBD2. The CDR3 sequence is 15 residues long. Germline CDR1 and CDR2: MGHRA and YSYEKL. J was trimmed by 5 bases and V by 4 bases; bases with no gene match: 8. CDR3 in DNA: TGCGCCAGCAGCCCCAGAGACCGGGGGGACAATGAGCAGTTCTTC. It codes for CASSPRDRGDNEQFF.

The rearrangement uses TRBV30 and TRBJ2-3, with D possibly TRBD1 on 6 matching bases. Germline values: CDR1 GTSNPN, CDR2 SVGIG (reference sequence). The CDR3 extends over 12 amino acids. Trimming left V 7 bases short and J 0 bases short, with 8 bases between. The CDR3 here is CASGQSTDTQYF. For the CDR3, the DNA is TGTGCCTCCGGACAGAGCACAGATACGCAGTATTTT.

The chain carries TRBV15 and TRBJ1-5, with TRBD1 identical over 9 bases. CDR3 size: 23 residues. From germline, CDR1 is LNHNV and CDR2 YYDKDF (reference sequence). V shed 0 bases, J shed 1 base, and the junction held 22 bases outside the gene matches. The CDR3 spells CATSRDRGAVGTGYGSSNQPQHF. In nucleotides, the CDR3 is TGTGCCACCAGCAGAGATCGCGGAGCAGTCGGGACAGGGTATGGGTCCAGCAATCAGCCCCAGCATTTT.

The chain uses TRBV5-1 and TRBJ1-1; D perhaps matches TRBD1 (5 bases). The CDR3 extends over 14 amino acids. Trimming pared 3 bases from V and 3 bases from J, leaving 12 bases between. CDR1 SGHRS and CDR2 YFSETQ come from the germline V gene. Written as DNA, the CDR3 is TGCGCCAGCAGCTGGGGGGTGCGGGACACTGAAGCTTTCTTT. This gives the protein CASSWGVRDTEAFF.

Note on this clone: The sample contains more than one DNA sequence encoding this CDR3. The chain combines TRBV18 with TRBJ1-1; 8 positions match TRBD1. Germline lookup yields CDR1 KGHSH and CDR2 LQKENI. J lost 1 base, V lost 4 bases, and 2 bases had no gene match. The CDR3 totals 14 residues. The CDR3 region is CASSLGQGNTEAFF. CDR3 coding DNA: TGTGCCAGCTCACTAGGACAGGGGAACACTGAAGCTTTCTTT. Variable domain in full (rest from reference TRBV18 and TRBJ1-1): NAGVMQNPRHLVRRRGQEARLRCSPMKGHSHVYWYRQLPEEGLKFMVYLQKENIIDESGMPKERFSAEFPKEGPSILRIQQVVRGDSAAYFCASSLGQGNTEAFFGQGTRLTVV.

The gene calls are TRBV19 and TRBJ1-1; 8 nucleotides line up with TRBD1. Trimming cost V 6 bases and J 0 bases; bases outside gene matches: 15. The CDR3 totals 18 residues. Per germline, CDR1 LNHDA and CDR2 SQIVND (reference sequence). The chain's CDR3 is CASRPGTGDFLMNTEAFF. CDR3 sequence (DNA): TGTGCCAGTAGGCCCGGGACAGGTGACTTCTTGATGAACACTGAAGCTTTCTTT.

CDR3 sequence reads: CASSPLAGEVVETQYF. As DNA, the CDR3 is TGTGCCAGCTCACCCCTAGCGGGAGAGGTGGTGGAGACCCAGTACTTC. This chain uses TRBV18 with TRBJ2-5, with TRBD2 identical over 10 bases. The CDR3 loop spans 16 amino acids. The germline gives CDR1 KGHSH, CDR2 LQKENI. Trimming cost V 3 bases and J 5 bases; bases outside gene matches: 9.

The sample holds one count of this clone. CDR3 DNA: TGTGCCAGCAGCGTAGCAGGGGGCAGTAATAACGAGCAGTACTTC. This gives the protein CASSVAGGSNNEQYF. V and J are TRBV9 and TRBJ2-7; 8 nucleotides align to TRBD1. After removal of 0 bases from V and 5 bases from J, the junction contained 7 bases not matched to a gene. Germline V gene data show CDR1 as SGDLS and CDR2 as YYNGEE. The CDR3 consists of 15 residues. Variable domain in full (rest from reference TRBV9 and TRBJ2-7): DSGVTQTPKHLITATGQRVTLRCSPRSGDLSVYWYQQSLDQGLQFLIQYYNGEERAKGNILERFSAQQFPDLHSELNLSSLELGDSALYFCASSVAGGSNNEQYFGPGTRLTVT.

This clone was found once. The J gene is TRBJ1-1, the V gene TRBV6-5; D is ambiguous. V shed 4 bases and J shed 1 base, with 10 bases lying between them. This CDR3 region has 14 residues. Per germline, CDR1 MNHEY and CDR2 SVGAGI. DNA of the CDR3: TGTGCCAGCAGTTCCCTTCACAGGAACACTGAAGCTTTCTTT. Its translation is CASSSLHRNTEAFF.

CDR3 sequence: CASSFPGHVYEQYF. DNA of the CDR3: TGTGCCAGCAGCTTCCCGGGACACGTGTACGAGCAGTACTTC. The chain has TRBV5-6 and TRBJ2-7, with a possible D match to TRBD1 (6 bases). V dropped 2 bases and J dropped 4 bases, with 13 bases sitting between them. The CDR3 loop spans 14 amino acids. Germline CDR1 reads SGHDT; CDR2 reads YYEEEE.

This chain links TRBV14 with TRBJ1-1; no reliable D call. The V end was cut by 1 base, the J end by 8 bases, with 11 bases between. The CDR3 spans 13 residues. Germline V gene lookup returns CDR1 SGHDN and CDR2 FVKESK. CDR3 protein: CASSQVLGSEAFF. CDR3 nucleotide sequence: TGTGCCAGCAGCCAAGTGTTGGGCAGCGAAGCTTTCTTT.

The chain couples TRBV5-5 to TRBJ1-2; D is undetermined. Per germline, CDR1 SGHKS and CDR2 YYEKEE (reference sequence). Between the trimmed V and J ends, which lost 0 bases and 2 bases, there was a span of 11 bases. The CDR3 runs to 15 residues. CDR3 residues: CASSLGRQSNYGYTF. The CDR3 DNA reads TGTGCCAGCAGCTTGGGCAGGCAATCAAACTATGGCTACACCTTC.

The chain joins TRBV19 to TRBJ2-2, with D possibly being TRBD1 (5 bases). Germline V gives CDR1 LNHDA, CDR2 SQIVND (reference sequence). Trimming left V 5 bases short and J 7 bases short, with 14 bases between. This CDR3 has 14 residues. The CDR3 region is CASSSTVPVGELFF. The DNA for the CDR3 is TGTGCCAGTAGTTCGACAGTCCCCGTCGGGGAGCTGTTTTTT.

This CDR3 is CASSYSGGDYNEQFF. The DNA for the CDR3 is TGTGCCAGCAGTTACAGCGGGGGGGACTACAATGAGCAGTTCTTC. The chain recombines TRBV6-5 with TRBJ2-1, with 10 nucleotides matching TRBD2. Losses at the gene ends were 2 bases for V and 3 bases for J; bases not matched to a gene: 1. The CDR3 has 15 amino acids. The germline CDR1 and CDR2 sequences are MNHEY and SVGAGI.